The rows below give T cell receptor beta chains drawn from one sample of a study of identical twins. A single record per CDR3 protein comes from TCRdb applying MiXCR to the 5' RACE reads. This table holds a few hundred thousand distinct CDR3 sequences, under 12% found once. The sample taken for sequencing was memory T cells sorted from blood. The receptors derive from a man aged 45-65 years in good health. CDR3s include the opening cysteine and the closing phenylalanine or tryptophan. A D gene is named only where the DNA matches it firmly. Clone size, where shown, is once, few, many, or a class for clones that have expanded.

- TRBJ2-2 - TRBV9 CASSVGPLGTNTGELFF TGTGCCAGCAGCGTAGGTCCTCTAGGTACGAACACCGGGGAGCTGTTTTTT
few TRBJ1-2 TRBD1 TRBV5-1 CASRNLLQDRGKGYTF TGCGCCAGCAGAAATCTTCTACAAGACAGGGGGAAAGGCTACACCTTC
few TRBJ2-3 TRBD1 TRBV9 CASSVTGTGSTDTQYF TGTGCCAGCAGCGTAACCGGGACAGGAAGCACAGATACGCAGTATTTT
many TRBJ2-1 TRBD2 TRBV19 CASRGGFSEQFF TGTGCCAGTCGCGGGGGGTTCAGTGAGCAGTTCTTC
many TRBJ2-3 - TRBV27 CASRGEYSTDTQYF TGTGCCAGCAGGGGCGAATATAGCACAGATACGCAGTATTTT
- TRBJ2-2 - TRBV6-2/TRBV6-3 CASSYNPDTGELFF TGTGCCAGCAGTTACAACCCAGACACCGGGGAGCTGTTTTTT
many TRBJ1-2 - TRBV4-1 CASSQDYKTAAYGYTF TGCGCCAGCAGCCAAGATTATAAGACAGCAGCCTATGGCTACACCTTC
- TRBJ1-6 TRBD1 TRBV20-1 CSAKAGTGNSPLHF TGCAGTGCAAAAGCCGGGACAGGAAATTCACCCCTCCACTTT
few TRBJ1-2 - TRBV5-1 CASSLGGGIRGYTF TGCGCCAGCAGCCTAGGGGGGGGCATCCGTGGCTACACCTTC
- TRBJ2-3 TRBD2 TRBV5-1 CASSLGSSGASTDTQYF TGCGCCAGCAGCTTGGGTTCTAGCGGAGCTAGCACAGATACGCAGTATTTT
few TRBJ1-2 - TRBV9 CASSVGLGIYGYTF TGTGCCAGCAGCGTAGGTTTAGGGATTTATGGCTACACCTTC
- TRBJ2-3 TRBD2 TRBV27 CASSFGGSKGDTQYF TGTGCCAGCAGTTTCGGCGGGAGTAAGGGAGATACGCAGTATTTT
- TRBJ2-5 - TRBV29-1 CSVAVAETQYF TGCAGCGTTGCAGTCGCGGAGACCCAGTACTTC
many TRBJ2-7 TRBD1 TRBV6-2/TRBV6-3 CASSYRDRPSYEQYF TGTGCCAGCAGTTATCGGGACAGACCTTCCTACGAGCAGTACTTC
many TRBJ2-5 TRBD2 TRBV3-1 CASSQGTTGETQYF TGTGCCAGCAGCCAGGGGACTACGGGAGAGACCCAGTACTTC
few TRBJ2-7 - TRBV20-1 CSARGVRQSYEQYF TGCAGTGCTAGAGGAGTCAGGCAGTCCTACGAGCAGTACTTC
many TRBJ1-2 - TRBV29-1 CSVEERANYGYTF TGCAGCGTTGAAGAAAGGGCCAACTATGGCTACACCTTC
- TRBJ2-1 TRBD2 TRBV20-1 CSAKAGGREQFF TGCAGTGCTAAAGCGGGGGGGCGCGAGCAGTTCTTC
- TRBJ2-2 - TRBV20-1 CSARDRANTGELFF TGCAGTGCTAGAGATAGGGCGAACACCGGGGAGCTGTTTTTT
many TRBJ2-5 - TRBV6-2/TRBV6-3 CASGMQGATTSWTSMAQYF TGTGCCAGCGGAATGCAGGGGGCGACTACCTCTTGGACTAGTATGGCCCAGTACTTC
few TRBJ2-1 - TRBV10-3 CAISINTGQSDNEQFF TGTGCCATCAGCATTAATACGGGACAAAGCGACAATGAGCAGTTCTTC